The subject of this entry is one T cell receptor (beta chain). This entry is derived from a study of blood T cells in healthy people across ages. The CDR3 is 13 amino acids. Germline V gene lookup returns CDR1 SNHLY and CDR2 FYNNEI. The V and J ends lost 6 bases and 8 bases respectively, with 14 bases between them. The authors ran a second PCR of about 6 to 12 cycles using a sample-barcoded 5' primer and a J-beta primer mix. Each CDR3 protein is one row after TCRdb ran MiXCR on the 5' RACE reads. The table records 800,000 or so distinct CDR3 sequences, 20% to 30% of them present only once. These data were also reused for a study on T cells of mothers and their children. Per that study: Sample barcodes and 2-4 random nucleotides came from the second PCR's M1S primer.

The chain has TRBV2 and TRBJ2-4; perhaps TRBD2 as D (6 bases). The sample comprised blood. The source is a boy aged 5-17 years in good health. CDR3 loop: CASSGDSNHIQYF. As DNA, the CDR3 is TGTGCCAGCAGCGGGGACTCGAATCACATTCAGTACTTC.